This T cell receptor beta chain was observed in a study of cytomegalovirus exposure and HLA in healthy donors. Study-wide points: Looking again later, the authors saw that most CMV-associated TCR beta chains seemed HLA-restricted. Analyses of presence and absence presupposed an approximately uniform sequencing depth across donors. A later analysis showed TCR association rates differing by HLA locus, peaking at DRB1 and lowest at HLA-C.

This clone was observed a handful of times. The antigen remains unidentified. Amplification used 60 Vbeta primers and 13 Jbeta primers. The repertoire was sequenced with immunoSEQ multiplex PCR; TCRdb's copy has only in-frame clones and lacks some. Among around 210,000 clones listed, roughly 85% were seen once. Germline CDR1 is GTSNPN and CDR2 is SVGIG (reference sequence). Trimming removed 3 bases from V and 1 base from J; junction bases left unmatched: 7. The CDR3 has 16 amino acids. This receptor was taken from a girl aged 2 to 9 in good health and CMV-seronegative. Sequenced input: PBMCs. V and J are TRBV30 and TRBJ2-2; 8 bases line up with TRBD2. The DNA of the CDR3 is TGTGCCTGGAGGAGGAGTAGCGGGAAGAACACCGGGGAGCTGTTTTTT. This codes for CAWRRSSGKNTGELFF.